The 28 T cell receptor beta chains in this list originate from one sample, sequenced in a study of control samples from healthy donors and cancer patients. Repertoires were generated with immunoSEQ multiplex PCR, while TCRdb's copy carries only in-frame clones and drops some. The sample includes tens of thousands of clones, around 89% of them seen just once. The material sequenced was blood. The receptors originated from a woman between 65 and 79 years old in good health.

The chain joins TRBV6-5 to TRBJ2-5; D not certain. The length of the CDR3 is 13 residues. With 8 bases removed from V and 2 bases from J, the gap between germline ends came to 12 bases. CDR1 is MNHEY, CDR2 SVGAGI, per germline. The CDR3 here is CASGRAIQETQYF. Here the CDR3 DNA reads TGTGCCAGCGGACGAGCCATACAAGAGACCCAGTACTTC.

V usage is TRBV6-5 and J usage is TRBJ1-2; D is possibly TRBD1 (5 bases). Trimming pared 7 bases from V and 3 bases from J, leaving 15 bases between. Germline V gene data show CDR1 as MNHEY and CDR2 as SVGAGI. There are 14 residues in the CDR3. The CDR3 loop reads CASKVSQGYYGYTF. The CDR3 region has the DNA TGTGCCAGCAAGGTTTCCCAGGGTTACTATGGCTACACCTTC.

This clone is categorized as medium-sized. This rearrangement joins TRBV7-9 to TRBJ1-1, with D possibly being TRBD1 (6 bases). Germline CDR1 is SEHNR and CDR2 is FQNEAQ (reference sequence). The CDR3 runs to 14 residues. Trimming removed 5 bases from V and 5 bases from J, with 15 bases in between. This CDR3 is CASSQEGVGTEAFF. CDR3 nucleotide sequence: TGTGCCAGCAGCCAAGAGGGGGTGGGAACTGAAGCTTTCTTT.

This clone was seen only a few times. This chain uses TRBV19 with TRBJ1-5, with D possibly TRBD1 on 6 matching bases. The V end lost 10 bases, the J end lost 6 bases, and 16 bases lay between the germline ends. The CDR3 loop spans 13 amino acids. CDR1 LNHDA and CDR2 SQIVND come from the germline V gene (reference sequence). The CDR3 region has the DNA TGTGCCATCAGTCAGGGGCGCGGTCAGCCCCAGCATTTT. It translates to CAISQGRGQPQHF.

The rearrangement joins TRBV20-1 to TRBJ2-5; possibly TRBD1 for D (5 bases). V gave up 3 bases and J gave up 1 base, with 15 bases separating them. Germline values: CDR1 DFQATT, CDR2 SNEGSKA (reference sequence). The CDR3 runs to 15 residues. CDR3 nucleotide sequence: TGCAGTGCTAGTCGCGACAGCGCGACCCAAGAGACCCAGTACTTC. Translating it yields CSASRDSATQETQYF.

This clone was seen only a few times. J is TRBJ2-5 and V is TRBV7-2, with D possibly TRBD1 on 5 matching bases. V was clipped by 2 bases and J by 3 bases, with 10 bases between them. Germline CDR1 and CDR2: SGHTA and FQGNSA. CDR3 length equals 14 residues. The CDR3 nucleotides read TGTGCCAGCAGCTTAATTCAGGGTAAAGAGACCCAGTACTTC. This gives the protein CASSLIQGKETQYF.

The DNA for the CDR3 is TGTGCCATCACCGGGACAGGGCTGAACACTGAAGCTTTCTTT. Amino acids: CAITGTGLNTEAFF. The chain has TRBV10-3 and TRBJ1-1, with 9 positions matching TRBD1. This CDR3 has 14 amino acids. Germline V gives CDR1 ENHRY, CDR2 SYGVKD. J gave up 0 bases and V 7 bases, and 3 bases lay outside the gene matches.

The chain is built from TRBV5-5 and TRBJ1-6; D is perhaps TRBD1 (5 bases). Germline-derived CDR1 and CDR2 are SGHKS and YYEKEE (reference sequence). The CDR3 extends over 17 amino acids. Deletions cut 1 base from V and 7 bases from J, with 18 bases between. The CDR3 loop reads CASSLYGGGGGNSPLHF. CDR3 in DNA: TGTGCCAGCAGCTTGTACGGTGGTGGGGGGGGGAATTCACCCCTCCACTTT.

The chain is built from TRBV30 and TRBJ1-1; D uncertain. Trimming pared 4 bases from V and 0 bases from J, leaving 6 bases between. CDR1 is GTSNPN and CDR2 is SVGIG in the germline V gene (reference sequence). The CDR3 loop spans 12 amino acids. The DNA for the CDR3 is TGTGCCTGGACACCCATGAACACTGAAGCTTTCTTT. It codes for CAWTPMNTEAFF.

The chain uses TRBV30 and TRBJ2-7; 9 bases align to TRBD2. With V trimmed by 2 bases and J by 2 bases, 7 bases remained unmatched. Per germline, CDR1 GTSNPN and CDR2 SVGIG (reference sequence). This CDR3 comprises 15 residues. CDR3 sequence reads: CAWSPLPSGAYEQYF. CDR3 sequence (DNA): TGTGCCTGGAGTCCTCTTCCTAGCGGGGCCTACGAGCAGTACTTC.

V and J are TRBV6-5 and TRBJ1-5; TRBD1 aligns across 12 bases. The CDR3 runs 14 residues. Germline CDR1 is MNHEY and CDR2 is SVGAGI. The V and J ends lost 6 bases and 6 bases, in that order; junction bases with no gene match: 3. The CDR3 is CASRGQGASQPQHF. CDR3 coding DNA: TGTGCCAGCAGGGGACAGGGGGCCAGTCAGCCCCAGCATTTT.

For the CDR3, the DNA is TGTGCCAGCAGCTCTAGCGGGGGGGCTCTCAATGAGCAGTTCTTC. Its translation is CASSSSGGALNEQFF. The chain uses TRBV5-4 and TRBJ2-1, with 12 nucleotides matching TRBD2. The CDR3 is 15 amino acids. V was pared by 3 bases and J by 6 bases, with 4 bases of the junction left unmatched. The germline gives CDR1 SGHNT, CDR2 YYREEE (reference sequence). Variable domain in full (rest from reference TRBV5-4 and TRBJ2-1): ETGVTQSPTHLIKTRGQQVTLRCSSQSGHNTVSWYQQALGQGPQFIFQYYREEENGRGNFPPRFSGLQFPNYSSELNVNALELDDSALYLCASSSSGGALNEQFFGPGTRLTVL.

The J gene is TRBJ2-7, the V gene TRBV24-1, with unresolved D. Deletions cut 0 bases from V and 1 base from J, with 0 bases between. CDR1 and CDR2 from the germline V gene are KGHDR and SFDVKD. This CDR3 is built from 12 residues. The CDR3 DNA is TGTGCCACCAGTGATTTGTCCTACGAGCAGTACTTC. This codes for CATSDLSYEQYF.

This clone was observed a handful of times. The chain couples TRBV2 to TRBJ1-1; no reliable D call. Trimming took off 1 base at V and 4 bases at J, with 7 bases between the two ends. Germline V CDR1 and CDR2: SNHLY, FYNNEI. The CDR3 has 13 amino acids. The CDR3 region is CASSEGSATEAFF. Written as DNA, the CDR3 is TGTGCCAGCAGTGAAGGCTCAGCCACTGAAGCTTTCTTT.

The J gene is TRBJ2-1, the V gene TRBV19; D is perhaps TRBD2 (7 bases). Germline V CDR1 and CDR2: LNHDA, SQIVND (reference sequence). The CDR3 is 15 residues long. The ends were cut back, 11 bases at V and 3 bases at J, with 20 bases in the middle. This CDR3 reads CASQLGGAGYNEQFF. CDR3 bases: TGTGCCTCTCAATTGGGGGGGGCAGGCTACAATGAGCAGTTCTTC.

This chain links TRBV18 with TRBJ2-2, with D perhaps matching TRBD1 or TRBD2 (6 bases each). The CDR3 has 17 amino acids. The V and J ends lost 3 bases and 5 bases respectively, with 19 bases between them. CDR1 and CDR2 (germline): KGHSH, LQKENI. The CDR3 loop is CASSPRGPIAGTGELFF. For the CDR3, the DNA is TGTGCCAGCTCACCCAGGGGTCCTATCGCGGGGACCGGGGAGCTGTTTTTT.

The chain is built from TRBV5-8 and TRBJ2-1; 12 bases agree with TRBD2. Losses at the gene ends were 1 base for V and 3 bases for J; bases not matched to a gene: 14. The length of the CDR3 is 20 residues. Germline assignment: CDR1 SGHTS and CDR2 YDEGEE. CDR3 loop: CASSLPRPLTSGRYYNEQFF. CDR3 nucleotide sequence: TGTGCCAGCAGCTTGCCGCGGCCCCTTACTAGCGGGAGGTACTACAATGAGCAGTTCTTC.

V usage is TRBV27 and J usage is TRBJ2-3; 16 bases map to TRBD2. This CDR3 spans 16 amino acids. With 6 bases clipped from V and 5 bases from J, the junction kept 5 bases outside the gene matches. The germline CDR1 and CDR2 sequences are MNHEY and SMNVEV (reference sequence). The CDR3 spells CASSPGTSGRVDTQYF. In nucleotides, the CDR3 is TGTGCCAGCAGCCCAGGGACTAGCGGGAGGGTAGATACGCAGTATTTT.

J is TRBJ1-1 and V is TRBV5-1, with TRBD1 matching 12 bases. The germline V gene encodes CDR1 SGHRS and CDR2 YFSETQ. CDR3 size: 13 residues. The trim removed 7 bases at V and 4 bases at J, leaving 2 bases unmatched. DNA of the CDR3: TGCGCCAGCGGGACAGGGGGCGGCACTGAAGCTTTCTTT. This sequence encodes CASGTGGGTEAFF. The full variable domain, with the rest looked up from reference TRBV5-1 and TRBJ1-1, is KAGVTQTPRYLIKTRGQQVTLSCSPISGHRSVSWYQQTPGQGLQFLFEYFSETQRNKGNFPGRFSGRQFSNSRSEMNVSTLELGDSALYLCASGTGGGTEAFFGQGTRLTVV.

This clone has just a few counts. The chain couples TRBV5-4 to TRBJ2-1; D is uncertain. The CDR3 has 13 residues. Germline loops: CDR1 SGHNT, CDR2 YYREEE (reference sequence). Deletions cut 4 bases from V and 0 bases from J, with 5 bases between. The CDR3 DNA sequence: TGTGCCAGCAGCGCCGACTCCTACAATGAGCAGTTCTTC. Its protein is CASSADSYNEQFF.

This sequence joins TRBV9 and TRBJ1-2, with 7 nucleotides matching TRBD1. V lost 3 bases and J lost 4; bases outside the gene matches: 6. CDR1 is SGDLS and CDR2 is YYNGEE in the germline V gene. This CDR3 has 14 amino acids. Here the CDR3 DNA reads TGTGCCAGCAGCGGAAAGACAGGGTTCTATGGCTACACCTTC. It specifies CASSGKTGFYGYTF.

The CDR3 DNA follows: TGTGCCAGCACTCGAATAGCGGGAGAATACAATGAGCAGTTCTTC. Translation: CASTRIAGEYNEQFF. The chain links TRBV6-4 to TRBJ2-1; TRBD2 agrees at 9 bases. The CDR3 has 15 amino acids. Germline assignment: CDR1 MRHNA and CDR2 SNTAGT. Losses at the gene ends were 7 bases for V and 4 bases for J; bases not matched to a gene: 8.

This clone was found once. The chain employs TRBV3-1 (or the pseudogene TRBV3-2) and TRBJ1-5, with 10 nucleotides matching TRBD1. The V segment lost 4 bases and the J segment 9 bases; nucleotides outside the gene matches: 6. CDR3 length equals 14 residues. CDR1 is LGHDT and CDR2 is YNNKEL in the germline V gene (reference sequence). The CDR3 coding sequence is TGTGCCAGCAGCCCAGGACAGGGGGAAAGGCCCCAGCATTTT. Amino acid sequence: CASSPGQGERPQHF.

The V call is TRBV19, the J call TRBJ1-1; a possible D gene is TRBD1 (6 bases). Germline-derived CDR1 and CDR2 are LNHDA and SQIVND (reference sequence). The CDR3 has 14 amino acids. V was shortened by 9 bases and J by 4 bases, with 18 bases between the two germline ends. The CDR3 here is CASQKGGVGTEAFF. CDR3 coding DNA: TGTGCCAGCCAGAAGGGGGGAGTCGGCACTGAAGCTTTCTTT. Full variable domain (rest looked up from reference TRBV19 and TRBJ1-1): DGGITQSPKYLFRKEGQNVTLSCEQNLNHDAMYWYRQDPGQGLRLIYYSQIVNDFQKGDIAEGYSVSREKKESFPLTVTSAQKNPTAFYLCASQKGGVGTEAFFGQGTRLTVV.

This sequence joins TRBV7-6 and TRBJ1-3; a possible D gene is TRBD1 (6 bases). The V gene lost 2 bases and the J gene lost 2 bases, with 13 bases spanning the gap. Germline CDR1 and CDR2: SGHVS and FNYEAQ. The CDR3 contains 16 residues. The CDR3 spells CASSLNREVAGNTIYF. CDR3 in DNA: TGTGCCAGCAGCTTAAACAGGGAGGTGGCTGGAAACACCATATATTTT.

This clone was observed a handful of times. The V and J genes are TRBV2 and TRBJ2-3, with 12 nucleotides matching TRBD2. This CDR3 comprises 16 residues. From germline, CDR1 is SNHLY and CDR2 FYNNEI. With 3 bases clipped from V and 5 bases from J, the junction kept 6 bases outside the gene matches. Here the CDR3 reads CASSEGLAGSIDTQYF. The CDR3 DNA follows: TGTGCCAGCAGTGAGGGACTAGCGGGTTCCATAGATACGCAGTATTTT.

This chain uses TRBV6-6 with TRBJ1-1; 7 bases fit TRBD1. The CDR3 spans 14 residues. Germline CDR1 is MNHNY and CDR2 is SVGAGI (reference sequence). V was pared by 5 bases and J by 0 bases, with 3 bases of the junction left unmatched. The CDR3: CASSRGQLNTEAFF. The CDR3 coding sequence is TGTGCCAGCAGTAGGGGACAGTTGAACACTGAAGCTTTCTTT.

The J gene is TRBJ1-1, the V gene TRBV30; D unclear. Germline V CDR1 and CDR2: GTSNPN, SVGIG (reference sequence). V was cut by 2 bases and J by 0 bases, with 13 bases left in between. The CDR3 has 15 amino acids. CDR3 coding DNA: TGTGCCTGGAGTACGGGCTTGTCAGTGAACACTGAAGCTTTCTTT. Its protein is CAWSTGLSVNTEAFF.